This TCR beta chain was recovered during a study of T-cell memory formation after mild COVID-19. Whole-study findings and limits: There was a balanced CD4/CD8 profile in clones contracting day 15 to 85, and later expanders leaned CD4+.

The V and J ends lost 2 bases and 6 bases respectively, with 18 bases between them. This CDR3 spans 16 amino acids. Germline lookup yields CDR1 MNHEY and CDR2 SVGEGT. Points on this clonotype: The antigen is unknown.

TCRdb re-called the 5' RACE reads through MiXCR, storing one row per CDR3 protein. The sample records under 85,000 distinct CDR3 sequences, roughly 14% being singletons. The sample consisted of PBMCs or a T cell subset sorted from them (not recorded which). This sequence joins TRBV6-2 or TRBV6-3 and TRBJ2-3; D is perhaps TRBD2 (6 bases). This sequence originates from an adult woman who had mild COVID-19 (a few samples of this study predate the infection). Cell type and time point are not known. This chain's CDR3 is CASSYTATRFEDTQYF. The DNA of the CDR3 is TGTGCCAGCAGTTACACGGCGACTAGGTTTGAGGATACGCAGTATTTT.